What follows are 3 T cell receptor beta chains derived from one specimen sequenced in a study of monozygotic twins with cystic fibrosis. Data came from immunoSEQ multiplex PCR; TCRdb stores just in-frame clones and leaves some out. Counted here are approximately 17,000 clones, 96% occurring once; the ten biggest clones make up about 0.6%. Sequencing used blood. Source of these receptors: a girl aged 2 to 9 with cystic fibrosis.

The CDR3 DNA reads as TGTGCCAGCAGTCGGCAAGAGACCCAGTACTTC. Translating gives CASSRQETQYF. V usage is TRBV2 and J usage is TRBJ2-5; D remains unclear. The germline V gene has CDR1 SNHLY and CDR2 FYNNEI. The CDR3 contains 11 residues. Trimming removed 5 bases from V and 2 bases from J, with 3 bases in between.

The chain uses TRBV27 and TRBJ1-5; maybe TRBD1 (6 bases). This CDR3 contains 14 residues. The germline V gene encodes CDR1 MNHEY and CDR2 SMNVEV (reference sequence). Trimming stripped 2 bases from V and 5 bases from J, with 10 bases between. Here the CDR3 reads CASSLDRLYQPQHF. The CDR3 region has the DNA TGTGCCAGCAGTTTAGACAGGTTATATCAGCCCCAGCATTTT.

The V call is TRBV6-6, the J call TRBJ1-4; maybe TRBD1 (5 bases). V was shortened by 5 bases and J by 7 bases, with 11 bases between the two germline ends. Germline CDR1 is MNHNY and CDR2 is SVGAGI (reference sequence). The CDR3 runs to 13 residues. In DNA form, the CDR3 reads TGTGCCAGCAGTGTATCAGGGCTTGAAAAACTGTTTTTT. It is translated as CASSVSGLEKLFF.